This is a list of T cell receptor beta chains from one sample in a study of cytomegalovirus exposure and HLA in healthy donors. Measured with immunoSEQ multiplex PCR; TCRdb has only the in-frame clones, and not every one. The table includes about 130,000 clones, 80% detected once. The sample taken for sequencing was PBMCs. The receptors here all came from a man younger than 45 in good health and CMV-seropositive. Each CDR3 is given with its conserved first and last residue. Each record gives: V gene, J gene, D gene, clone size, CDR3 DNA, CDR3 protein. The D gene is left open where the match is weak. The size entry is marked missing in some rows and otherwise reads once, few, many or a size class.

TRBV11-2,TRBJ1-2,.,few,TGTGCCAGCAGCTTAGTCCCAGGGGATGGCTACACCTTC,CASSLVPGDGYTF
TRBV6-1,TRBJ1-2,TRBD1,.,TGTGCCAGCATTGTGGGGGACAGGGGACATGGCTACACCTTC,CASIVGDRGHGYTF
TRBV5-1,TRBJ1-1,.,.,TGCGCCAGCAGCCGAACCTACGGGAACACTGAAGCTTTCTTT,CASSRTYGNTEAFF
TRBV6-5,TRBJ1-1,.,.,TGTGCCAGCAGCCCGCCATACAGGGCGGGTGAAGCTTTCTTT,CASSPPYRAGEAFF
TRBV5-1,TRBJ2-5,.,.,TGCGCCAGCAGCTTGGGCGCTGGCGGGGCCAGCCAAGAGACCCAGTACTTC,CASSLGAGGASQETQYF
TRBV6-6,TRBJ2-2,.,.,TGTGCCAGCATCGGCGGCTTGAACACCGGGGAGCTGTTTTTT,CASIGGLNTGELFF
TRBV14,TRBJ2-2,.,.,TGTGCCAGCAGCTACTCCGGTGGTACCTTTGCCGGGGAGCTGTTTTTT,CASSYSGGTFAGELFF
TRBV5-1,TRBJ2-1,.,.,TGCGCCAGCAGCTTCGAAGGAGGACTCAATGAGCAGTTCTTC,CASSFEGGLNEQFF
TRBV6-6,TRBJ2-2,TRBD2,.,TGTGCCAGCAGTACCGGGACTACCCACACCGGGGAGCTGTTTTTT,CASSTGTTHTGELFF
TRBV6-1,TRBJ2-3,TRBD2,.,TGTGCCACCACCCGGACTAGCGGGAGCACAGATACGCAGTATTTT,CATTRTSGSTDTQYF
TRBV5-1,TRBJ2-1,.,.,TGCGCCAGCAGCTTGAGGGGGACTACATACAATGAGCAGTTCTTC,CASSLRGTTYNEQFF
TRBV7-3,TRBJ2-3,TRBD2,.,TGTGCCAGCAGCTTAAAGACTAGCGGGGGATCAGATACGCAGTATTTT,CASSLKTSGGSDTQYF
TRBV7-3,TRBJ2-1,.,.,TGTGCCAGCAGCGCGGACAGTTACAATGAGCAGTTCTTC,CASSADSYNEQFF